This note documents a single TCR beta chain sequence. The data are from a study of control samples from healthy donors and cancer patients. The data were produced by immunoSEQ multiplex PCR, yet TCRdb's version contains in-frame clones alone and is incomplete. Of some 150,000 clones listed, 75% to 95% were seen once; the top ten hold roughly 3.1%. The sequence came from a man in his thirties or forties in good health. Sequenced input: blood.

As DNA, the CDR3 is TGTGCCAGCGGTCAGACGAACACTGAAGCTTTCTTT. The encoded protein is CASGQTNTEAFF. This chain links TRBV7-9 with TRBJ1-1; D uncertain. Germline CDR1 reads SEHNR; CDR2 reads FQNEAQ (reference sequence). Trimming removed 8 bases at V and 1 base at J, with 8 bases between. The CDR3 sequence is 12 residues long.